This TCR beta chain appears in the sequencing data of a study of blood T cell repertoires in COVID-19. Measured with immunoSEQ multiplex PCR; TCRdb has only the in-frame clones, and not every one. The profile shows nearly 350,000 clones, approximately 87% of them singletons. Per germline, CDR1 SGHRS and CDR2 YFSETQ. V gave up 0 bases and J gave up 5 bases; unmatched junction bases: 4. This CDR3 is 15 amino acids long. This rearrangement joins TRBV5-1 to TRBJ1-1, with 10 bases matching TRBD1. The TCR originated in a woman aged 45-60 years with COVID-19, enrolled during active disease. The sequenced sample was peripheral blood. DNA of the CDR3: TGCGCCAGCAGCTTGGTGGACAGGGGGAGGACTGAAGCTTTCTTT. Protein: CASSLVDRGRTEAFF.